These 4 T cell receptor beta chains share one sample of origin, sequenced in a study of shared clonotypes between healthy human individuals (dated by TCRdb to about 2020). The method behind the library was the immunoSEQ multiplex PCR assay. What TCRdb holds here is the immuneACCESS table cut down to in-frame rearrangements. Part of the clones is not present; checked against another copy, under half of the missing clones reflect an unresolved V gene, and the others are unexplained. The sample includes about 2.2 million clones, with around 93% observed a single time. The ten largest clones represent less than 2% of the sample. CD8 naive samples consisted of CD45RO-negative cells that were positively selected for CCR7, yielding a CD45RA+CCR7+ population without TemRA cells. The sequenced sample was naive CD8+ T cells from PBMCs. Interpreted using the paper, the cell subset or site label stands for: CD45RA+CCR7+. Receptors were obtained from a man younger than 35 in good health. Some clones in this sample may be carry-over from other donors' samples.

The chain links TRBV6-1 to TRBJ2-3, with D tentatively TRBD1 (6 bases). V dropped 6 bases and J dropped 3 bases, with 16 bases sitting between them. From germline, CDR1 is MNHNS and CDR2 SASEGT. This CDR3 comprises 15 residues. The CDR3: CASSSYRAKTDTQYF. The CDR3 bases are TGTGCCAGCAGCAGCTACAGGGCCAAGACAGATACGCAGTATTTT.

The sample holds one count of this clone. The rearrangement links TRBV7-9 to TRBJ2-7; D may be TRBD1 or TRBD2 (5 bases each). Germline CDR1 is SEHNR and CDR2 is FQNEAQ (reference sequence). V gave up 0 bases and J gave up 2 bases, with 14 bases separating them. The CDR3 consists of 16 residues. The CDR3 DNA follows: TGTGCCAGCAGCTTAGCGATAGGGACGGAAACCTACGAGCAGTACTTC. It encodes CASSLAIGTETYEQYF.

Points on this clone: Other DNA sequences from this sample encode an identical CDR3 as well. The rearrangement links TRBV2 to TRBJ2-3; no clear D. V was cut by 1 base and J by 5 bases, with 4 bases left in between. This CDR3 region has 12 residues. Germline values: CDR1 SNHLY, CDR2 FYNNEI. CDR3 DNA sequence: TGTGCCAGCAGTGAAGGGAGAGATACGCAGTATTTT. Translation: CASSEGRDTQYF. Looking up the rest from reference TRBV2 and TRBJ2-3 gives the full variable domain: EPEVTQTPSHQVTQMGQEVILRCVPISNHLYFYWYRQILGQKVEFLVSFYNNEISEKSEIFDDQFSVERPDGSNFTLKIRSTKLEDSAMYFCASSEGRDTQYFGPGTRLTVL.

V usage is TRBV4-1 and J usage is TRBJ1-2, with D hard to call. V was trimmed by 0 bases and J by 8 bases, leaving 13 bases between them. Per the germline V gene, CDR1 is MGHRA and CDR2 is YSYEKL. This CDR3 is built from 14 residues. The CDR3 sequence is CASSQETDARGYTF. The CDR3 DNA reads TGCGCCAGCAGCCAAGAAACAGACGCGAGGGGCTACACCTTC.